The clone carrying this T cell receptor beta chain was seen once. One end of the junction is discordant with germline, which a read error may explain. The sample comes from a study of blood T cells in healthy people across ages. Germline V CDR1 and CDR2: SGHVS, FNYEAQ. CDR3 length: 13 amino acids. PCR was performed a second time for 7 to 11 cycles using a sample-barcoded 5' primer and a J-beta primer mix. One entry per CDR3 protein, called by TCRdb with MiXCR from the 5' RACE reads. There are about 690,000 distinct CDR3 sequences in the sample; less than 45% occur only once, and around 32% lies in the top ten.

The clonotype originates from a man older than 75 in good health. The chain joins TRBV7-6 to TRBJ2-5, with no clear D. The specimen sequenced was blood. The CDR3 bases are TGTGCCAGCAGCCGAAACTTAGGAGAGGCCCAGTACTTC. This sequence encodes CASSRNLGEAQYF.